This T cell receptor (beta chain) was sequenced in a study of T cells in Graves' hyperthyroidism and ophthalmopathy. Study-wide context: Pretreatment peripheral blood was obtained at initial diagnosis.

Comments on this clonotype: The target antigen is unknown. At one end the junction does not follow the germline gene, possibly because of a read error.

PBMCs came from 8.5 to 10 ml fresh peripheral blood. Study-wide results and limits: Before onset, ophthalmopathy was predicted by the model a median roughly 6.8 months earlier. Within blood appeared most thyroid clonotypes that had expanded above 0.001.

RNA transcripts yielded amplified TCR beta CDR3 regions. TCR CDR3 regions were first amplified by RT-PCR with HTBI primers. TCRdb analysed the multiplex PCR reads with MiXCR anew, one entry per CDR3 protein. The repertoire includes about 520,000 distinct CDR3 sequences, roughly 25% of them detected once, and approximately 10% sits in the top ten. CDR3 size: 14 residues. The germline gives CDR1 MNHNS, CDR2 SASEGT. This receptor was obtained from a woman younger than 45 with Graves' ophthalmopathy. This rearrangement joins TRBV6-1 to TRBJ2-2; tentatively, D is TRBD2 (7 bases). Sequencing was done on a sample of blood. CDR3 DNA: TGTGCCAGCAAGGGGGGGCCTAACACCGGGGAGATGTTTTTT. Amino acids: CASKGGPNTGEMFF.